This T cell receptor (beta chain) stems from a study of technical replicates of blood from a handful of donors. Clones were read by immunoSEQ multiplex PCR, and TCRdb kept only the in-frame ones, dropping some. This sample has under 70,000 clones; approximately 86% occur once, and the top ten carry about 5%. Sequencing input: PBMCs. The sequence was collected from a human donor in good health. Some clones in this sample may be carry-over from other donors' samples.

The CDR3 region is CASSLESRNTEAFF. CDR3 coding DNA: TGTGCCAGCAGCTTAGAAAGTAGGAACACTGAAGCTTTCTTT. V usage is TRBV7-8 and J usage is TRBJ1-1; D unresolved. This CDR3 contains 14 residues. Germline V lookup: CDR1 SGHVS, CDR2 FQNEAQ. V lost 1 base, J lost 1 base, and 7 bases lay in between.